A single sample is the source of the 29 T cell receptor beta chains below, sequenced in a study of T cells in Graves' hyperthyroidism and ophthalmopathy. RNA transcripts gave rise to amplified TCR beta CDR3 regions. The HTBI primer set was used in a first-round RT-PCR of the TCR CDR3. TCRdb re-derived calls from the multiplex PCR reads in MiXCR, one entry per CDR3 protein. Here the sample spans about 420,000 distinct CDR3 sequences, around 14% being singletons. The sequencing input was blood. These receptors were obtained from a woman between 18 and 29 years old with Graves' hyperthyroidism.

A few counts support this clonotype. The CDR3 DNA sequence: TGCAGTGCTAGAATGGGAGTTCAAGAGACCCAGTACTTC. Its translation: CSARMGVQETQYF. The chain carries TRBV20-1 and TRBJ2-5; D might be TRBD2 (5 bases). The V end was cut by 2 bases, the J end by 2 bases, with 9 bases between. CDR1 is DFQATT, CDR2 SNEGSKA, per germline (reference sequence). This CDR3 is built from 13 residues.

Regarding this clonotype: With a much larger clone just one base away, this may be a read error. The chain couples TRBV3-1 to TRBJ2-7; D unresolved. The V end lost 1 base, the J end lost 2 bases, and 6 bases lay between the germline ends. The CDR3 extends over 13 amino acids. Per the germline V gene, CDR1 is LGHDT and CDR2 is YNNKEL (reference sequence). This CDR3 reads CASSQVAPYEQYF. DNA for the CDR3: TGTGCCAGCAGCCAAGTAGCACCCTACGAGCAGTACTTC.

This clonotype appeared a few times. The chain has TRBV6-5 and TRBJ1-5, with a weak D call TRBD1 (5 bases). V was cut by 2 bases and J by 5 bases, with 13 bases left in between. The germline gives CDR1 MNHEY, CDR2 SVGAGI. This CDR3 spans 15 amino acids. The CDR3 spells CASSYPSEGDQPQHF. As DNA, the CDR3 is TGTGCCAGCAGTTACCCGAGCGAAGGGGATCAGCCCCAGCATTTT.

Concerning this clonotype: One junction end does not reproduce the germline sequence, and a read error may be involved. This chain connects TRBV28 to TRBJ2-7; D is perhaps TRBD2 (6 bases). Looked up from germline, CDR1 is MDHEN and CDR2 is SYDVKM. The CDR3 consists of 12 residues. CDR3 region: CASSLGGYEPYF. CDR3 in DNA: TGTGCCAGCAGTTTAGGAGGGTACGAGCCGTACTTC.

The sample holds many counts of this clonotype. The rearrangement links TRBV7-8 to TRBJ2-5; the match to TRBD2 covers 7 bases. CDR3 length: 14 residues. Germline values: CDR1 SGHVS, CDR2 FQNEAQ. V trimming: 4 bases; J trimming: 2 bases; junction bases outside the gene matches: 4. CDR3 DNA: TGTGCCAGCAGCTCAGGGACTATTCAAGAGACCCAGTACTTC. It translates to CASSSGTIQETQYF. The whole variable domain, remainder taken from reference TRBV7-8 and TRBJ2-5, is GAGVSQSPRYKVAKRGQDVALRCDPISGHVSLFWYQQALGQGPEFLTYFQNEAQLDKSGLPSDRFFAERPEGSVSTLKIQRTQQEDSAVYLCASSSGTIQETQYFGPGTRLLVL.

The chain carries TRBV28 and TRBJ2-7; TRBD2 matches at 14 bases. The CDR3 has 17 amino acids. Trimming cost V 6 bases and J 7 bases; bases outside gene matches: 14. Looked up from germline, CDR1 is MDHEN and CDR2 is SYDVKM. CDR3 nucleotide sequence: TGTGCCAGCAGATCAATTCCCGGGACTAGCGGGAGCTGGGAGCAGTACTTC. Translating gives CASRSIPGTSGSWEQYF.

This clonotype appeared many times. In DNA form, the CDR3 reads TGTGCCAGCTACCCCGGCAGGAACACTGAAGCTTTCTTT. Protein sequence: CASYPGRNTEAFF. The chain uses TRBV28 and TRBJ1-1; D call uncertain. The V end lost 8 bases, the J end lost 1 base, and 11 bases lay between the germline ends. Germline V gives CDR1 MDHEN, CDR2 SYDVKM. The CDR3 runs to 13 residues.

The V gene is TRBV9, the J gene TRBJ2-1; the D gene is possibly TRBD1 (6 bases). This CDR3 comprises 14 residues. Germline CDR1 reads SGDLS; CDR2 reads YYNGEE. Deletions cut 2 bases from V and 4 bases from J, with 10 bases between. CDR3 amino acids: CASSVRDIYNEQFF. The CDR3 bases are TGTGCCAGCAGCGTCCGGGACATTTACAATGAGCAGTTCTTC. Full variable domain (missing parts from reference TRBV9 and TRBJ2-1): DSGVTQTPKHLITATGQRVTLRCSPRSGDLSVYWYQQSLDQGLQFLIQYYNGEERAKGNILERFSAQQFPDLHSELNLSSLELGDSALYFCASSVRDIYNEQFFGPGTRLTVL.

Of note for this clonotype: One end of the junction is discordant with germline, which a read error may explain. The chain links TRBV11-3 to TRBJ2-1, with D perhaps matching TRBD1 (5 bases). Germline assignment: CDR1 SGHNT and CDR2 YENEEA. This CDR3 is 15 amino acids long. For the CDR3, the DNA is TGTGCCAGCAGCTTAGGGCAGGGTTCCTACAATAAGCAGTTCTTC. This sequence encodes CASSLGQGSYNKQFF.

The chain carries TRBV28 and TRBJ2-1; D is ambiguous. The V end lost 5 bases, the J end lost 5 bases, and 16 bases lay between the germline ends. Germline values: CDR1 MDHEN, CDR2 SYDVKM. The CDR3 totals 15 residues. The CDR3 protein is CASSKEPSLDNEQFF. The CDR3 nucleotides are TGTGCCAGCAGTAAAGAGCCCTCGCTGGACAATGAGCAGTTCTTC.

Only a few counts were recorded for this clonotype. This chain connects TRBV11-2 to TRBJ2-5; 10 bases line up with TRBD2. J was trimmed by 4 bases and V by 3 bases; bases with no gene match: 5. The germline CDR1 and CDR2 sequences are SGHAT and FQNNGV. This CDR3 region has 15 residues. The CDR3 nucleotides are TGTGCCAGCAGCTTGCCTAGCGGGAGTCGAGAGACCCAGTACTTC. Translation gives CASSLPSGSRETQYF.

This clonotype was recorded many times. This sequence joins TRBV5-1 and TRBJ1-2; 9 bases map to TRBD1. This CDR3 region has 12 residues. The germline gives CDR1 SGHRS, CDR2 YFSETQ. V gave up 4 bases and J gave up 7 bases; unmatched junction bases: 2. The CDR3 region is CASSMGQGGYTF. The CDR3 DNA reads as TGCGCCAGCAGCATGGGACAGGGTGGCTACACCTTC.

This clonotype showed up many times. This chain uses TRBV6-2 or TRBV6-3 with TRBJ1-2; maybe TRBD1 (6 bases). The CDR3 is 18 amino acids. V dropped 7 bases and J dropped 5 bases, with 29 bases sitting between them. Germline V gene data show CDR1 as MNHEY and CDR2 as SVGEGT. The CDR3 DNA sequence: TGTGCCAGCACTGAACTCGGTCAGGGGTCCCTTCGGGGATATGGCTACACCTTC. It is translated as CASTELGQGSLRGYGYTF.

About this clonotype: This clone may be a read error of a much larger clone one base away. The chain uses TRBV6-5 and TRBJ2-7; D remains ambiguous. Trimming shortened V by 9 bases and J by 2 bases, and 20 bases separated the two germline ends. This CDR3 spans 15 amino acids. Germline V gives CDR1 MNHEY, CDR2 SVGAGI. CDR3 residues: CASRSYRTPTYEQYF. Written as DNA, the CDR3 is TGTGCCAGTCGCTCCTACAGAACACCGACCTACGAGCAGTACTTC.

This chain joins TRBV4-3 and TRBJ1-2; D gene unclear. Germline V lookup: CDR1 LGHNA, CDR2 YSLEER. The CDR3 has 13 amino acids. Trimming shortened V by 0 bases and J by 6 bases, and 8 bases separated the two germline ends. The CDR3 DNA is TGCGCCAGCAGCCAAGATTTCGGGGATGGCTACACCTTC. Residues: CASSQDFGDGYTF.

The chain links TRBV29-1 to TRBJ2-1, with 14 bases lining up with TRBD2. The CDR3 runs to 14 residues. V was pared by 7 bases and J by 3 bases, with 2 bases of the junction left unmatched. Germline lookup yields CDR1 SQVTM and CDR2 ANQGSEA. This CDR3 reads CSGGLAGVYNEQFF. In DNA form, the CDR3 reads TGCAGCGGGGGACTAGCGGGGGTCTACAATGAGCAGTTCTTC.

The CDR3 bases are TGCAGTGCTAGAGATCTGGGGGCCAGTGGAAACACCATATATTTT. Translated, it gives CSARDLGASGNTIYF. The gene calls are TRBV20-1 and TRBJ1-3; TRBD1 might be the D (6 bases). In germline, CDR1 is DFQATT, CDR2 SNEGSKA (reference sequence). The germline V and J ends were trimmed by 0 bases and 3 bases, with 12 bases remaining between them. The CDR3 runs to 15 residues.

This clonotype was recorded a few times. Compared with germline, one end of the junction differs, possibly owing to a read error. The CDR3 sequence is CASSPVGGGPPETQYF. The CDR3 coding sequence is TGCGCCAGCAGCCCCGTGGGCGGGGGCCCCCCAGAGACCCAGTACTTC. This sequence joins TRBV7-3 and TRBJ2-5; tentative D call: TRBD2 (7 bases). The CDR3 spans 16 residues. Germline CDR1 is SGHTA and CDR2 is FQGTGA. Drawing the rest from reference TRBV7-3 and TRBJ2-5, the complete variable domain is GAGVSQTPSNKVTEKGKYVELRCDPISGHTALYWYRQSLGQGPEFLIYFQGTGAADDSGLPNDRFFAVRPEGSVSTLKIQRTERGDSAVYLCASSPVGGGPPETQYFGPGTRLLVL.

The table lists this clonotype with many counts. The chain recombines TRBV12-3 or TRBV12-4 with TRBJ2-7; no firm D call. There are 12 residues in the CDR3. Trimming shortened V by 5 bases and J by 3 bases, and 8 bases separated the two germline ends. CDR3 sequence reads: CASSTENYEQYF. CDR3 nucleotides: TGTGCCAGCAGTACTGAGAACTACGAGCAGTACTTC.

The genes are TRBV4-1 and TRBJ2-1, with a possible D match to TRBD2 (6 bases). The CDR3 sequence is 16 residues long. The germline V gene encodes CDR1 MGHRA and CDR2 YSYEKL. Trimming removed 0 bases at V and 8 bases at J, with 17 bases between. The CDR3 coding sequence is TGCGCCAGCAGCCAAGAGACTAGTTCCTGGGTCCATGAGCAGTTCTTC. Translated, it gives CASSQETSSWVHEQFF.

The chain is built from TRBV18 and TRBJ1-5, with no clear D. The CDR3 extends over 14 amino acids. V was cut by 2 bases and J by 4 bases, with 9 bases left in between. In germline, CDR1 is KGHSH, CDR2 LQKENI. CDR3 protein: CASSPSVTNQPQHF. CDR3 bases: TGTGCCAGCTCACCATCCGTGACAAATCAGCCCCAGCATTTT.

This clonotype was detected many times. This chain connects TRBV28 to TRBJ2-2; perhaps TRBD2 as D (5 bases). Looked up from germline, CDR1 is MDHEN and CDR2 is SYDVKM. V was shortened by 1 base and J by 5 bases, with 11 bases between the two germline ends. The CDR3 extends over 15 amino acids. Written as DNA, the CDR3 is TGTGCCAGCAGTTTATACGGGATTCCTACCGGGGAGCTGTTTTTT. Translating gives CASSLYGIPTGELFF. Combining the CDR3 with reference TRBV28 and TRBJ2-2 gives the whole variable domain DVKVTQSSRYLVKRTGEKVFLECVQDMDHENMFWYRQDPGLGLRLIYFSYDVKMKEKGDIPEGYSVSREKKERFSLILESASTNQTSMYLCASSLYGIPTGELFFGEGSRLTVL.

The rearrangement links TRBV20-1 to TRBJ2-1, with D possibly matching TRBD2 (5 bases). Looked up from germline, CDR1 is DFQATT and CDR2 is SNEGSKA (reference sequence). The CDR3 totals 13 residues. Trimming stripped 2 bases from V and 6 bases from J, with 11 bases between. This chain's CDR3 is CSARLSDGNEQFF. Here the CDR3 DNA reads TGCAGTGCTAGACTTAGCGACGGCAATGAGCAGTTCTTC.

This clonotype has a count of ten or more. This chain links TRBV12-3 or TRBV12-4 with TRBJ2-3, with 8 bases aligning to TRBD1. The CDR3 length is 14 residues. Trimming took 6 bases from V and 5 from J; bases not matched to a gene: 7. The chain's CDR3 is CASRRQGRRDTQYF. CDR3 in DNA: TGTGCCAGCAGGAGACAGGGGCGAAGAGATACGCAGTATTTT.

The CDR3 DNA reads TGCGCCAGCAGCGAAAATTCAGGGTCATACGAGCAGTACTTC. It yields the protein CASSENSGSYEQYF. The chain is built from TRBV4-1 and TRBJ2-7, with D possibly matching TRBD1 (5 bases). V gave up 5 bases and J gave up 4 bases, with 15 bases separating them. Germline CDR1 is MGHRA and CDR2 is YSYEKL. This CDR3 comprises 14 residues.

This clonotype was counted a single time. This could be a read error, since a much larger clone is one nucleotide away. No conserved phenylalanine or tryptophan ends this CDR3, so it is likely a read error. The gene calls are TRBV6-1 and TRBJ2-1; 9 positions agree with TRBD2. The ends lost 7 bases at V and 6 bases at J; junction bases unmatched: 10. The CDR3 is 15 residues long. From germline, CDR1 is MNHNS and CDR2 SASEGT. CDR3 nucleotides: TGTGCCAGCATTCAAGGGGGTAGCGGGGGCAATGAGCAGTTCTTA. The encoded protein is CASIQGGSGGNEQFL.

This clonotype was observed many times. The DNA for the CDR3 is TGTGCCAGCAGCCCCGCCTTGGTGTACGAGCAGTACTTC. This sequence encodes CASSPALVYEQYF. The chain links TRBV28 to TRBJ2-7; no definite D call. V lost 6 bases to trimming and J lost 4 bases, with 13 bases between them. This CDR3 is built from 13 residues. In germline, CDR1 is MDHEN, CDR2 SYDVKM.

The rearrangement joins TRBV18 to TRBJ2-3, with D unresolved. Trimming took 6 bases from V and 2 from J, leaving 12 bases between them. The germline V gene encodes CDR1 KGHSH and CDR2 LQKENI. The CDR3 runs to 14 residues. In nucleotides, the CDR3 is TGTGCCAGCTCGTCACCGACCCCCACAGATACGCAGTATTTT. This translates into CASSSPTPTDTQYF.

This clonotype was detected only once. V usage is TRBV5-1 and J usage is TRBJ1-2, with 7 bases identical to TRBD1. The junction had 2 bases not matched to a gene; V was cut back by 4 bases and J by 2 bases. In germline, CDR1 is SGHRS, CDR2 YFSETQ. CDR3 length: 13 amino acids. The CDR3, as DNA: TGCGCCAGCAGCATACAGGGGAACTATGGCTACACCTTC. Translated: CASSIQGNYGYTF.